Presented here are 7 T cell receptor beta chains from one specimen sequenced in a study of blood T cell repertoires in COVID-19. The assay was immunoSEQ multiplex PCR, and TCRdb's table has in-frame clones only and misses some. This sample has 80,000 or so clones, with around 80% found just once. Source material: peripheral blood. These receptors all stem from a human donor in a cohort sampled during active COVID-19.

CDR3 in amino acids: CASRERQGALISYEQYF. DNA of the CDR3: TGTGCCAGCAGGGAAAGACAGGGGGCGCTGATTTCCTACGAGCAGTACTTC. The V and J genes are TRBV2 and TRBJ2-7; 10 bases map to TRBD1. The V gene's germline CDR1 is SNHLY and CDR2 FYNNEI. With V trimmed by 6 bases and J by 1 base, 12 bases remained unmatched. CDR3 length equals 17 residues.

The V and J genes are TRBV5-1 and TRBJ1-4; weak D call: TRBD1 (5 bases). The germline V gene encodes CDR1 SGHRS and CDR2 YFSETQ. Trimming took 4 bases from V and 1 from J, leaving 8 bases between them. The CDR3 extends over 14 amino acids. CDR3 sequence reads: CASSQTVTNEKLFF. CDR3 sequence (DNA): TGCGCCAGCAGCCAGACAGTAACTAATGAAAAACTGTTTTTT.

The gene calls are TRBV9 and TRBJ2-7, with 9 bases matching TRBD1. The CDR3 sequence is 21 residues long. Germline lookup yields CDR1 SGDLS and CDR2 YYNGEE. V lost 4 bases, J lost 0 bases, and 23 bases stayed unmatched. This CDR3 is CASSTFLPGQGMPLNSYEQYF. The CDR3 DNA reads TGTGCCAGCAGCACCTTTCTTCCGGGACAGGGAATGCCTCTTAACTCCTACGAGCAGTACTTC.

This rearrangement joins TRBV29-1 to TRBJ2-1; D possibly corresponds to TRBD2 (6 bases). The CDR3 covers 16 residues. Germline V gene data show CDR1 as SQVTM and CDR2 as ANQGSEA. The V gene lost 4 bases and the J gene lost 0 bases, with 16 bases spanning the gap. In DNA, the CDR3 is TGCAGCGTTGGGGGGGTGGTCGGAAGCTCCTACAATGAGCAGTTCTTC. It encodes CSVGGVVGSSYNEQFF.

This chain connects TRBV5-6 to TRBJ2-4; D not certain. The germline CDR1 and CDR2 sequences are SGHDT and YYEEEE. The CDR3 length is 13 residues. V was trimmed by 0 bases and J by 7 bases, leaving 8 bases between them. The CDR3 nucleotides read TGTGCCAGCAGCTTGGAACCTCGGAACATTCAGTACTTC. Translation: CASSLEPRNIQYF.

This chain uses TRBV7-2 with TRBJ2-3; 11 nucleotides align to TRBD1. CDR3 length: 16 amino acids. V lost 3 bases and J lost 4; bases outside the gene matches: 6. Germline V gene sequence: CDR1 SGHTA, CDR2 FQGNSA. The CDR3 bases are TGTGCCAGCAGCTTGGACAGGGGGCGCACCGCAGATACGCAGTATTTT. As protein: CASSLDRGRTADTQYF. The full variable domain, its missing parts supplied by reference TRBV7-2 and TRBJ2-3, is GAGVSQSPSNKVTEKGKDVELRCDPISGHTALYWYRQSLGQGLEFLIYFQGNSAPDKSGLPSDRFSAERTGGSVSTLTIQRTQQEDSAVYLCASSLDRGRTADTQYFGPGTRLTVL.

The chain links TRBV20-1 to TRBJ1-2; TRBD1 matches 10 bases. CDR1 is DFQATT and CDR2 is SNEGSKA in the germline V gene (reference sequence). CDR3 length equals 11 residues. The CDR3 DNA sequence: TGCGTACCGGGACAGGGGAATGGCTACACCTTC. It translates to CVPGQGNGYTF.